Presented here are 16 T cell receptor beta chains from one specimen sequenced in a study of blood T cells in healthy people across ages. Primed by a sample-barcoded 5' primer and a J-beta primer mix, a second PCR proceeded for 7 to 11 cycles. TCRdb re-called the 5' RACE reads through MiXCR, storing one row per CDR3 protein. The profile shows 730,000 or so distinct CDR3 sequences, approximately 40% of them singletons. The sequencing input was blood. The source of these receptors is a man older than 75 in good health.

The chain recombines TRBV6-1 with TRBJ2-7; D remains ambiguous. Germline loops: CDR1 MNHNS, CDR2 SASEGT. This CDR3 is 14 amino acids long. The V end was cut by 6 bases, the J end by 3 bases, with 15 bases between. CDR3 coding DNA: TGTGCCAGCAGGGACGCAGGTAGATTCTACGAGCAGTACTTC. Its protein is CASRDAGRFYEQYF.

This chain joins TRBV12-3 or TRBV12-4 and TRBJ2-3; no reliable D call. V lost 6 bases, J lost 1 base, and 14 bases lay in between. The length of the CDR3 is 15 residues. Written as DNA, the CDR3 is TGTGCCAGCAGACCTGAGGCTTCTCGCACAGATACGCAGTATTTT. It translates to CASRPEASRTDTQYF.

J is TRBJ1-2 and V is TRBV7-8; D unclear. Germline V gene sequence: CDR1 SGHVS, CDR2 FQNEAQ. The length of the CDR3 is 13 residues. Trimming took 3 bases from V and 2 from J, leaving 7 bases between them. The CDR3 reads CASSFSRNYGYTF. In nucleotides, the CDR3 is TGTGCCAGCAGCTTTTCCCGGAACTATGGCTACACCTTC.

This chain joins TRBV7-9 and TRBJ2-1; TRBD2 aligns across 14 bases. The CDR3 totals 16 residues. V trimming: 5 bases; J trimming: 9 bases; junction bases outside the gene matches: 9. Germline CDR1 SEHNR, CDR2 FQNEAQ (reference sequence). The CDR3 loop reads CASSTTSGGAESEQFF. CDR3 nucleotide sequence: TGTGCCAGCAGCACGACTAGCGGGGGGGCAGAAAGTGAGCAGTTCTTC.

The gene calls are TRBV5-1 and TRBJ2-1, with TRBD2 matching over 9 bases. Germline V gene sequence: CDR1 SGHRS, CDR2 YFSETQ. The CDR3 length is 16 residues. With 0 bases clipped from V and 5 bases from J, the junction kept 6 bases outside the gene matches. The chain's CDR3 is CASSLGLAGSHNEQFF. The CDR3 nucleotides read TGCGCCAGCAGCTTGGGGCTAGCGGGGAGCCACAATGAGCAGTTCTTC.

The CDR3 DNA sequence: TGCGCCAGCAAGACCGGGACAGGGGCCTACGAGCAGTACTTC. Its protein is CASKTGTGAYEQYF. The chain employs TRBV5-1 and TRBJ2-7; the match to TRBD1 covers 10 bases. There are 14 residues in the CDR3. With V trimmed by 6 bases and J by 2 bases, 5 bases remained unmatched. CDR1 and CDR2 (germline): SGHRS, YFSETQ.

This clonotype was seen more than once but under ten times. The chain is built from TRBV5-1 and TRBJ1-1; D may be TRBD1 (6 bases). Germline lookup yields CDR1 SGHRS and CDR2 YFSETQ. V shed 4 bases and J shed 3 bases, with 13 bases lying between them. The CDR3 covers 14 residues. CDR3 DNA: TGCGCCAGCAGCACGGGACAAAAGCACACTGAAGCTTTCTTT. It codes for CASSTGQKHTEAFF. Complete variable domain (other parts from reference TRBV5-1 and TRBJ1-1): KAGVTQTPRYLIKTRGQQVTLSCSPISGHRSVSWYQQTPGQGLQFLFEYFSETQRNKGNFPGRFSGRQFSNSRSEMNVSTLELGDSALYLCASSTGQKHTEAFFGQGTRLTVV.

The table lists this clonotype with many counts. V gene TRBV5-4 combines with J gene TRBJ2-5; 8 positions agree with TRBD1. Looked up from germline, CDR1 is SGHNT and CDR2 is YYREEE (reference sequence). This CDR3 has 14 residues. The V and J ends lost 4 bases and 2 bases, in that order; junction bases with no gene match: 4. CDR3 residues: CASSPGTGQETQYF. The CDR3 nucleotides read TGTGCCAGCAGCCCCGGGACAGGACAAGAGACCCAGTACTTC.

The chain couples TRBV6-2 or TRBV6-3 to TRBJ2-1; possible D gene TRBD2, 7 bases. CDR1 and CDR2 (germline): MNHEY, SVGEGT. The CDR3 contains 15 residues. Trimming stripped 5 bases from V and 5 bases from J, with 16 bases between. The CDR3 here is CASSPGRGRNNEQFF. The CDR3, as DNA: TGTGCCAGCAGTCCCGGGCGGGGGCGGAACAATGAGCAGTTCTTC.

On this clonotype itself: The junction does not match germline at one end; this may be a read error. The V gene is TRBV5-6, the J gene TRBJ2-1, with 9 bases fitting TRBD2. The CDR3 contains 16 residues. Germline-derived CDR1 and CDR2 are SGHDT and YYEEEE. The CDR3 nucleotides read TGTGCCAGCGATGTTCTAGCGGGGAACAACTACAATGGGCAGTTCTTC. Translating gives CASDVLAGNNYNGQFF. Complete variable domain (other parts from reference TRBV5-6 and TRBJ2-1): DAGVTQSPTHLIKTRGQQVTLRCSPKSGHDTVSWYQQALGQGPQFIFQYYEEEERQRGNFPDRFSGHQFPNYSSELNVNALLLGDSALYLCASDVLAGNNYNGQFFGPGTRLTVL.

V and J are TRBV5-1 and TRBJ2-5; 10 bases align to TRBD1. This CDR3 has 16 amino acids. Germline CDR1 reads SGHRS; CDR2 reads YFSETQ. V trimming: 0 bases; J trimming: 1 base; junction bases outside the gene matches: 3. CDR3 in amino acids: CASSLGGTGAQETQYF. Written as DNA, the CDR3 is TGCGCCAGCAGCTTGGGCGGGACAGGGGCCCAAGAGACCCAGTACTTC.

The gene calls are TRBV27 and TRBJ2-7; tentatively, D is TRBD1 or TRBD2 (5 bases each). Trimming removed 2 bases from V and 6 bases from J, with 17 bases in between. The CDR3 totals 15 residues. Looked up from germline, CDR1 is MNHEY and CDR2 is SMNVEV (reference sequence). CDR3 DNA: TGTGCCAGCAGTTTAGCAGGCAGGGTTGAGGGCGAGCAGTACTTC. The encoded protein is CASSLAGRVEGEQYF.

This clonotype has ten or more counts. V usage is TRBV10-3 and J usage is TRBJ2-5, with TRBD2 as a possible D gene (6 bases). The CDR3 is made up of 14 amino acids. V was trimmed by 6 bases and J by 1 base, leaving 12 bases between them. The germline gives CDR1 ENHRY, CDR2 SYGVKD. The CDR3 region has the DNA TGTGCCATCAGGGACACCGGGAGCCAAGAGACCCAGTACTTC. Translated: CAIRDTGSQETQYF.

V usage is TRBV5-1 and J usage is TRBJ1-1; perhaps TRBD1 as D (5 bases). The CDR3 spans 15 residues. Trimming left V 4 bases short and J 2 bases short, with 15 bases between. Germline CDR1 reads SGHRS; CDR2 reads YFSETQ. This CDR3 reads CASSKRGNPNTEAFF. The DNA for the CDR3 is TGCGCCAGCAGCAAGCGGGGGAACCCAAACACTGAAGCTTTCTTT.

The sample holds a few counts of this clonotype. This chain links TRBV20-1 with TRBJ2-7; TRBD2 matches at 7 bases. The CDR3 is made up of 14 amino acids. With 5 bases clipped from V and 1 base from J, the junction kept 8 bases outside the gene matches. The germline gives CDR1 DFQATT, CDR2 SNEGSKA (reference sequence). CDR3 loop: CSALAGTFSYEQYF. The CDR3 nucleotides read TGCAGTGCTTTAGCGGGTACTTTTTCCTACGAGCAGTACTTC.

The chain has TRBV7-2 and TRBJ2-7; 11 bases map to TRBD1. This CDR3 comprises 19 residues. The ends lost 2 bases at V and 3 bases at J; junction bases unmatched: 15. The germline CDR1 and CDR2 sequences are SGHTA and FQGNSA. The CDR3 protein is CASSLYRGPDRGRNYEQYF. CDR3 DNA sequence: TGTGCCAGCAGCTTATATCGCGGTCCGGACAGGGGGCGAAACTACGAGCAGTACTTC.